Each of the 8 T cell receptor beta chains below was sequenced from the same sample in a study of blood T cell repertoires in COVID-19. Profiling relied on immunoSEQ multiplex PCR, and the TCRdb table lists in-frame clones only, not all of them. The sample records under 55,000 clones, roughly 78% being singletons. The sample was peripheral blood. Receptors were obtained from a man aged 70-80 years with acute or convalescent COVID-19.

The chain employs TRBV12-3 or TRBV12-4 and TRBJ2-4; 8 bases line up with TRBD1. J was trimmed by 6 bases and V by 9 bases; bases with no gene match: 4. CDR3 length: 12 amino acids. The CDR3 loop reads CASGGTGNIQYF. The CDR3 region has the DNA TGTGCCAGTGGCGGGACAGGAAACATTCAGTACTTC.

The chain couples TRBV4-2 to TRBJ2-2; the D is unclear. CDR1 is LGHNA and CDR2 is YNFKEQ in the germline V gene. The CDR3 sequence is 14 residues long. V was cut by 1 base and J by 6 bases, with 9 bases left in between. The CDR3 reads CASSQGGGPGELFF. CDR3 bases: TGTGCCAGCAGCCAAGGAGGCGGCCCCGGGGAGCTGTTTTTT.

The V and J genes are TRBV6-1 and TRBJ2-7; a weak D match, TRBD1 (5 bases). V lost 3 bases and J 5 bases, leaving 11 bases between the germline ends. From germline, CDR1 is MNHNS and CDR2 SASEGT. The CDR3 covers 13 residues. The DNA of the CDR3 is TGTGCCAGCAGTGACAGGGATCCCCACGAGCAGTACTTC. Its protein is CASSDRDPHEQYF.

This CDR3 reads CASSFTSRGSTEAFF. CDR3 sequence (DNA): TGTGCCAGCAGTTTTACCAGTCGGGGGTCCACTGAAGCTTTCTTT. The chain links TRBV6-2 or TRBV6-3 to TRBJ1-1; D is possibly TRBD1 (5 bases). V was cut by 4 bases and J by 4 bases, with 16 bases left in between. This CDR3 comprises 15 residues. CDR1 and CDR2 from the germline V gene are MNHEY and SVGEGT.

This clone turned up a few times. The chain has TRBV7-3 and TRBJ1-6; D remains unclear. The length of the CDR3 is 15 residues. V lost 0 bases and J lost 10, with 13 bases in between. Germline lookup yields CDR1 SGHTA and CDR2 FQGTGA. CDR3 sequence: CASSLTGGFASPLHF. The CDR3 nucleotides read TGTGCCAGCAGCTTAACCGGAGGGTTTGCCTCACCCCTCCACTTT.

CDR3: CASRGTGGYYEQYF. CDR3 coding DNA: TGTGCCAGCAGAGGGACAGGGGGATACTACGAGCAGTACTTC. The genes are TRBV27 and TRBJ2-7; 11 bases are a match to TRBD1. This CDR3 has 14 amino acids. Germline loops: CDR1 MNHEY, CDR2 SMNVEV (reference sequence). The trim removed 6 bases at V and 3 bases at J, leaving 4 bases unmatched.

The chain has TRBV27 and TRBJ2-7; maybe TRBD1 (5 bases). From germline, CDR1 is MNHEY and CDR2 SMNVEV (reference sequence). This CDR3 spans 15 amino acids. With 2 bases removed from V and 4 bases from J, the gap between germline ends came to 15 bases. This chain's CDR3 is CASSLLGRSEYEQYF. In DNA, the CDR3 is TGTGCCAGCAGTTTACTGGGGCGGTCGGAATACGAGCAGTACTTC.

CDR3 in amino acids: CASSYSGAYNSPLHF. The CDR3 nucleotides are TGTGCCAGCAGTTACTCCGGGGCCTATAATTCACCCCTCCACTTT. V and J are TRBV6-5 and TRBJ1-6; unclear D gene. The germline CDR1 and CDR2 sequences are MNHEY and SVGAGI. Trimming removed 0 bases at V and 2 bases at J, with 5 bases between. This CDR3 has 15 amino acids.